The 27 T cell receptor beta chains below come from one sample, sequenced in a study of PD-1 blockade in classical Hodgkin lymphoma. The repertoire was sequenced with immunoSEQ multiplex PCR; TCRdb's copy has only in-frame clones and lacks some. The data contain 2,000 or so clones, around 85% of them singletons. Brentuximab vedotin exposure varied, and every patient relapsed after autologous stem cell transplantation. The material was peripheral blood mononuclear cells (PBMCs), obtained at baseline. The receptor set was obtained from a human donor with classical Hodgkin lymphoma.

The gene calls are TRBV5-1 and TRBJ1-2; 8 positions agree with TRBD1. In germline, CDR1 is SGHRS, CDR2 YFSETQ. This CDR3 has 14 residues. After removal of 1 base from V and 7 bases from J, the junction contained 6 bases not matched to a gene. CDR3 loop: CASSLFGTGGGYTF. CDR3 coding DNA: TGCGCCAGCAGCTTGTTCGGGACAGGAGGTGGCTACACCTTC.

This clone was counted once. The gene calls are TRBV15 and TRBJ1-2; D is undetermined. Germline lookup yields CDR1 LNHNV and CDR2 YYDKDF (reference sequence). V shed 3 bases and J shed 8 bases, with 10 bases lying between them. The CDR3 contains 12 residues. The CDR3 DNA reads as TGTGCCACCAGCAGGGCGGACGGGGGCTACACCTTC. Protein sequence: CATSRADGGYTF.

The rearrangement joins TRBV14 to TRBJ2-7; 8 bases match TRBD2. V was pared by 4 bases and J by 9 bases, with 11 bases of the junction left unmatched. Germline values: CDR1 SGHDN, CDR2 FVKESK. This CDR3 region has 14 residues. CDR3 region: CASSLTSGGDVQYF. The CDR3 DNA follows: TGTGCCAGCAGCCTTACTAGCGGAGGTGATGTGCAGTACTTC. The full variable domain, completed using reference TRBV14 and TRBJ2-7, is EAGVTQFPSHSVIEKGQTVTLRCDPISGHDNLYWYRRVMGKEIKFLLHFVKESKQDESGMPNNRFLAERTGGTYSTLKVQPAELEDSGVYFCASSLTSGGDVQYFGPGTRLTVT.

This chain links TRBV2 with TRBJ2-7; D possibly corresponds to TRBD1 (5 bases). CDR3 size: 13 residues. CDR1 SNHLY and CDR2 FYNNEI come from the germline V gene. V shed 3 bases and J shed 6 bases, with 12 bases lying between them. CDR3 coding DNA: TGTGCCAGCAGTGACGTCGGCAGGGTCGAGCAGTACTTC. It yields the protein CASSDVGRVEQYF.

The chain uses TRBV5-1 and TRBJ2-7; D gene unclear. Germline V gene data show CDR1 as SGHRS and CDR2 as YFSETQ. V was clipped by 0 bases and J by 2 bases, with 18 bases between them. This CDR3 spans 17 amino acids. CDR3 sequence: CASSLAWADAIPYEQYF. CDR3 in DNA: TGCGCCAGCAGCTTGGCATGGGCAGATGCTATCCCCTACGAGCAGTACTTC.

J is TRBJ2-7 and V is TRBV6-5, with D unresolved. Trimming took 2 bases from V and 1 from J, leaving 6 bases between them. The CDR3 totals 13 residues. Germline CDR1 is MNHEY and CDR2 is SVGAGI. The CDR3 spells CASSYSSSYEQYF. The DNA of the CDR3 is TGTGCCAGCAGTTACAGCAGTTCCTACGAGCAGTACTTC.

The V gene is TRBV7-2, the J gene TRBJ1-3; D is unresolved. Trimming cost V 6 bases and J 0 bases, with 12 bases left between them. Germline CDR1 and CDR2: SGHTA and FQGNSA. The CDR3 consists of 15 residues. The chain's CDR3 is CASSPTVSSGNTIYF. CDR3 nucleotide sequence: TGTGCCAGCAGTCCTACCGTCAGCTCTGGAAACACCATATATTTT.

Worth noting for this clone: Compared with germline, one end of the junction differs, possibly owing to a read error. CDR3 amino acids: CASSPDSGRELF. CDR3 sequence (DNA): TGTGCCAGCAGCCCAGATAGCGGGAGGGAGCTCTTC. The genes are TRBV7-2 and TRBJ2-1; 11 bases match TRBD2. The CDR3 has 12 amino acids. Germline V CDR1 and CDR2: SGHTA, FQGNSA. The full variable domain, with the rest looked up from reference TRBV7-2 and TRBJ2-1, is GAGVSQSPSNKVTEKGKDVELRCDPISGHTALYWYRQSLGQGLEFLIYFQGNSAPDKSGLPSDRFSAERTGGSVSTLTIQRTQQEDSAVYLCASSPDSGRELFGPGTRLTVL.

V is TRBV27 and J is TRBJ2-3; 14 positions match TRBD2. CDR1 and CDR2 (germline): MNHEY, SMNVEV (reference sequence). V shed 5 bases, J shed 9 bases, and the junction held 13 bases outside the gene matches. The CDR3 has 17 amino acids. The CDR3 spells CASSPPGLAGVMWTQYF. In nucleotides, the CDR3 is TGTGCCAGCAGTCCACCGGGACTAGCGGGAGTAATGTGGACGCAGTATTTT.

The chain links TRBV5-1 to TRBJ1-2; 9 nucleotides line up with TRBD1. CDR1 is SGHRS and CDR2 is YFSETQ in the germline V gene. Losses at the gene ends were 3 bases for V and 8 bases for J; bases not matched to a gene: 14. The CDR3 consists of 16 residues. For the CDR3, the DNA is TGCGCCAGCAGCTCGTCCCGGACAGGGGTAATAGGAGGCTACACCTTC. This codes for CASSSSRTGVIGGYTF.

The chain has TRBV6-4 and TRBJ1-4; the match to TRBD1 covers 7 bases. V shed 6 bases, J shed 1 base, and the junction held 5 bases outside the gene matches. The CDR3 covers 15 residues. CDR1 and CDR2 from the germline V gene are MRHNA and SNTAGT. Here the CDR3 reads CASRVAGGTNEKLFF. DNA for the CDR3: TGTGCCAGCAGAGTAGCAGGGGGAACTAATGAAAAACTGTTTTTT.

This clone was counted a single time. The V and J genes are TRBV7-8 and TRBJ2-2, with D uncertain. The V and J ends lost 6 bases and 8 bases respectively, with 10 bases between them. The CDR3 runs to 12 residues. The germline gives CDR1 SGHVS, CDR2 FQNEAQ. CDR3 DNA sequence: TGTGCCAGCAGTCCCCAGGAGGGGGAGCTGTTTTTT. Translation gives CASSPQEGELFF.

This chain uses TRBV5-1 with TRBJ2-5; D remains ambiguous. The CDR3 is made up of 14 amino acids. Trimming pared 2 bases from V and 1 base from J, leaving 9 bases between. Germline CDR1 SGHRS, CDR2 YFSETQ. The CDR3 sequence is CASSFSGSQETQYF. In DNA form, the CDR3 reads TGCGCCAGCAGCTTCTCCGGCAGCCAAGAGACCCAGTACTTC. Complete variable domain (other parts from reference TRBV5-1 and TRBJ2-5): KAGVTQTPRYLIKTRGQQVTLSCSPISGHRSVSWYQQTPGQGLQFLFEYFSETQRNKGNFPGRFSGRQFSNSRSEMNVSTLELGDSALYLCASSFSGSQETQYFGPGTRLLVL.

V is TRBV4-2 and J is TRBJ2-7; D gene ambiguous. The length of the CDR3 is 13 residues. Germline V gene data show CDR1 as LGHNA and CDR2 as YNFKEQ. Trimming took 2 bases from V and 4 from J, leaving 9 bases between them. CDR3 region: CASSQRIQYEQYF. The CDR3 DNA sequence: TGTGCCAGCAGCCAAAGGATTCAATACGAGCAGTACTTC.

This rearrangement joins TRBV4-3 to TRBJ1-6; unclear D gene. Germline V gene data show CDR1 as LGHNA and CDR2 as YSLEER. CDR3 length equals 17 residues. V was pared by 1 base and J by 0 bases, with 10 bases between. The CDR3 protein is CASSQVFPSSYNSPLHF. In DNA, the CDR3 is TGCGCCAGCAGCCAAGTTTTCCCAAGCTCCTATAATTCACCCCTCCACTTT.

The chain carries TRBV25-1 and TRBJ1-3; D is unresolved. The germline V gene has CDR1 MGHDK and CDR2 SYGVNS. The CDR3 extends over 13 amino acids. V lost 2 bases to trimming and J lost 1 base, with 3 bases between them. CDR3: CASSEGSGNTIYF. As DNA, the CDR3 is TGTGCCAGCAGTGAAGGGTCTGGAAACACCATATATTTT.

This chain uses TRBV4-1 with TRBJ2-3; 7 bases align to TRBD1. CDR3 size: 15 residues. The germline CDR1 and CDR2 sequences are MGHRA and YSYEKL. Germline trimming cut 8 bases from V and 0 bases from J; bases unmatched to any gene: 8. In DNA, the CDR3 is TGCGCCAGCGCAGATACAGGGGCTAGCACAGATACGCAGTATTTT. Translation: CASADTGASTDTQYF.

This sequence joins TRBV4-3 and TRBJ2-7, with D perhaps given as TRBD1 or TRBD2 (6 bases each). The CDR3 loop spans 14 amino acids. CDR1 is LGHNA, CDR2 YSLEER, per germline. The ends were cut back, 0 bases at V and 3 bases at J, with 9 bases in the middle. For the CDR3, the DNA is TGCGCCAGCAGCCAAGAGGGGGGCCACTACGAGCAGTACTTC. Protein: CASSQEGGHYEQYF.

The rearrangement links TRBV9 to TRBJ2-1; D gene uncertain. This CDR3 has 18 amino acids. V gave up 4 bases and J gave up 0 bases, with 20 bases separating them. Germline lookup yields CDR1 SGDLS and CDR2 YYNGEE. The CDR3 region is CASSLYYTGGSSYNEQFF. In DNA form, the CDR3 reads TGTGCCAGCAGCTTATACTATACGGGTGGCAGCTCCTACAATGAGCAGTTCTTC.

The V gene is TRBV4-1, the J gene TRBJ2-6; 13 positions match TRBD2. The junction had 12 bases not matched to a gene; V was cut back by 0 bases and J by 4 bases. This CDR3 comprises 21 residues. The germline V gene encodes CDR1 MGHRA and CDR2 YSYEKL. The CDR3 sequence: CASSQEPSGLAGSLGANVLTF. DNA for the CDR3: TGCGCCAGCAGCCAAGAACCATCGGGACTAGCGGGATCATTAGGGGCCAACGTCCTGACTTTC.

The chain carries TRBV18 and TRBJ1-1; D is undetermined. Per the germline V gene, CDR1 is KGHSH and CDR2 is LQKENI. V lost 6 bases to trimming and J lost 3 bases, with 11 bases between them. The CDR3 is 13 residues long. The CDR3 region has the DNA TGTGCCAGCTCCCTTTCGAGGGACACTGAAGCTTTCTTT. Translating it yields CASSLSRDTEAFF.

V is TRBV19 and J is TRBJ1-2; D not certain. Germline V gene data show CDR1 as LNHDA and CDR2 as SQIVND (reference sequence). Trimming shortened V by 3 bases and J by 2 bases, and 7 bases separated the two germline ends. The CDR3 extends over 13 amino acids. The CDR3 here is CASSISRNYGYTF. In nucleotides, the CDR3 is TGTGCCAGTAGTATTTCCAGGAACTATGGCTACACCTTC.

V usage is TRBV5-1 and J usage is TRBJ1-1; 9 nucleotides match TRBD1. V lost 0 bases, J lost 6 bases, and 0 bases stayed unmatched. Germline V gene sequence: CDR1 SGHRS, CDR2 YFSETQ. CDR3 length equals 13 residues. CDR3 in DNA: TGCGCCAGCAGCTTGGACAGGGGGCCTGAAGCTTTCTTT. Encoded protein: CASSLDRGPEAFF.

This chain uses TRBV18 with TRBJ2-1; D tentatively fits TRBD1 or TRBD2 (5 bases each). The CDR3 covers 15 residues. Trimming cost V 3 bases and J 3 bases, with 12 bases left between them. From germline, CDR1 is KGHSH and CDR2 LQKENI. The CDR3 is CASSPGTSSYNEQFF. CDR3 nucleotides: TGTGCCAGCTCACCCGGGACGTCAAGCTACAATGAGCAGTTCTTC.

This chain uses TRBV7-2 with TRBJ1-4; a weak D match, TRBD1 (5 bases). From germline, CDR1 is SGHTA and CDR2 FQGNSA. This CDR3 region has 16 residues. V lost 1 base, J lost 0 bases, and 9 bases lay in between. CDR3 sequence reads: CASSLVQGTTNEKLFF. CDR3 nucleotides: TGTGCCAGCAGCTTAGTGCAGGGCACAACTAATGAAAAACTGTTTTTT. Together with reference TRBV7-2 and TRBJ1-4, the CDR3 gives the full variable domain: GAGVSQSPSNKVTEKGKDVELRCDPISGHTALYWYRQSLGQGLEFLIYFQGNSAPDKSGLPSDRFSAERTGGSVSTLTIQRTQQEDSAVYLCASSLVQGTTNEKLFFGSGTQLSVL.

The chain has TRBV6-4 and TRBJ2-1; D is unresolved. The CDR3 spans 15 residues. CDR1 is MRHNA and CDR2 is SNTAGT in the germline V gene. V gave up 4 bases and J gave up 0 bases, with 10 bases separating them. Written as DNA, the CDR3 is TGTGCCAGCAGTGCCAGCTTACACTCCTACAATGAGCAGTTCTTC. This gives the protein CASSASLHSYNEQFF.

This chain connects TRBV5-1 to TRBJ2-1; D is possibly TRBD2 (5 bases). V shed 2 bases and J shed 2 bases, with 17 bases lying between them. This CDR3 is built from 17 residues. Germline CDR1 and CDR2: SGHRS and YFSETQ. The CDR3 nucleotides are TGCGCCAGCAGCTTTCAGGAGGCTCGACCACCCTACAATGAGCAGTTCTTC. Its protein product is CASSFQEARPPYNEQFF.